This T cell receptor beta chain comes out of a study of identical twins. A template switching step contributed a universal primer site, while unique molecular identifiers were present in the cDNA. TCRdb fed the 5' RACE reads into MiXCR, producing one record per CDR3 protein. The data show 400,000 to 500,000 distinct CDR3 sequences, approximately 17% seen once. Germline lookup yields CDR1 KGHSH and CDR2 LQKENI. The ends were cut back, 3 bases at V and 1 base at J, with 13 bases in the middle. The CDR3 is 15 residues long. Overall study results and limits: Out-of-frame beta chain sequences displayed weaker excess sharing between twins. Carriage of fewer insertions was seen in abundant cord blood beta clonotypes, whereas memory repertoires showed none. Twin-shared out-of-frame alpha sequences showed excess low generation probability.

There are a few counts of this clonotype. What it recognizes is unknown. The specimen sequenced was naive T cells sorted from blood. The sequence was collected from a man aged 45-65 years in good health. The chain uses TRBV18 and TRBJ2-7, with TRBD1 as a possible D gene (6 bases). The CDR3 DNA follows: TGTGCCAGCTCACCGACAGGAGCGAGGTCCTACGAGCAGTACTTC. This gives the protein CASSPTGARSYEQYF.